The 29 T cell receptor beta chains below come from one sample, sequenced in a study of shared clonotypes between healthy human individuals. Assay: immunoSEQ multiplex PCR; the TCRdb copy retains only in-frame clones and omits some. Here the sample spans a few million clones, 93% being singletons. The sample was naive CD4+ T cells from PBMCs. Subset: CD45RA+ positively selected. These receptors were collected from a man between 18 and 29 years old in good health. Some clones in this sample may be carry-over from other donors' samples.

The chain employs TRBV9 and TRBJ2-3; D possibly corresponds to TRBD2 (6 bases). Germline lookup yields CDR1 SGDLS and CDR2 YYNGEE. The length of the CDR3 is 16 residues. Trimming left V 3 bases short and J 2 bases short, with 16 bases between. This CDR3 is CASSGRVWGSTDTQYF. Here the CDR3 DNA reads TGTGCCAGCAGCGGGAGGGTCTGGGGATCCACAGATACGCAGTATTTT.

The V call is TRBV2, the J call TRBJ2-7, with TRBD2 matching over 10 bases. V gave up 7 bases and J gave up 7 bases; unmatched junction bases: 10. Germline loops: CDR1 SNHLY, CDR2 FYNNEI. This CDR3 has 14 residues. CDR3 bases: TGTGCCAGCACTAGGACTAGCGGTTCAGGGGAGCAGTACTTC. Translation: CASTRTSGSGEQYF.

The rearrangement joins TRBV28 to TRBJ2-7; 7 bases match TRBD1. The junction had 17 bases not matched to a gene; V was cut back by 3 bases and J by 3 bases. This CDR3 contains 18 residues. CDR1 and CDR2 (germline): MDHEN, SYDVKM. The CDR3 protein is CASSFTGVRWGLYYEQYF. CDR3 nucleotide sequence: TGTGCCAGCAGTTTCACAGGGGTTCGATGGGGCCTATACTACGAGCAGTACTTC.

The gene calls are TRBV6-1 and TRBJ2-4; D uncertain. Germline lookup yields CDR1 MNHNS and CDR2 SASEGT. The ends were cut back, 1 base at V and 0 bases at J, with 10 bases in the middle. The CDR3 is 16 amino acids. CDR3 nucleotide sequence: TGTGCCAGCAGTGAAGTCGGAACGTTAGCCAAAAACATTCAGTACTTC. Amino acid sequence: CASSEVGTLAKNIQYF.

The chain carries TRBV10-3 and TRBJ1-1; a possible D gene is TRBD1 (6 bases). The CDR3 loop spans 13 amino acids. CDR1 is ENHRY, CDR2 SYGVKD, per germline. The germline V and J ends were trimmed by 3 bases and 6 bases, with 11 bases remaining between them. The CDR3 loop is CAISESTGSEAFF. DNA of the CDR3: TGTGCCATCAGTGAATCGACAGGCTCTGAAGCTTTCTTT.

Comment on this clone: Other DNA sequences in this sample translate to the same CDR3. This chain joins TRBV5-1 and TRBJ2-3; D may match TRBD1 or TRBD2 (5 bases each). V dropped 3 bases and J dropped 0 bases, with 11 bases sitting between them. Germline V CDR1 and CDR2: SGHRS, YFSETQ. The CDR3 length is 15 residues. The CDR3 protein is CASSSGTASTDTQYF. The CDR3 DNA reads as TGCGCCAGCAGCTCCGGGACGGCTAGCACAGATACGCAGTATTTT.

The chain joins TRBV5-1 to TRBJ1-4; 7 bases are a match to TRBD1. The CDR3 spans 16 residues. Trimming cost V 4 bases and J 0 bases; bases outside gene matches: 6. Germline CDR1 and CDR2: SGHRS and YFSETQ. In DNA form, the CDR3 reads TGCGCCAGCAGCCGGGACAGCACTTCAACTAATGAAAAACTGTTTTTT. This encodes CASSRDSTSTNEKLFF.

This clone was seen a single time. This chain joins TRBV7-9 and TRBJ1-5, with a possible D match to TRBD1 (5 bases). The CDR3 has 13 residues. Trimming took off 5 bases at V and 7 bases at J, with 12 bases between the two ends. Looked up from germline, CDR1 is SEHNR and CDR2 is FQNEAQ (reference sequence). CDR3 residues: CASSRGVLQPQHF. DNA of the CDR3: TGTGCCAGCAGCCGGGGGGTTCTACAGCCCCAGCATTTT.

A remark on this clone: Other nucleotide sequences in the sample specify the same CDR3. The chain employs TRBV28 and TRBJ1-5; 9 positions agree with TRBD1. After removal of 6 bases from V and 4 bases from J, the junction contained 7 bases not matched to a gene. In germline, CDR1 is MDHEN, CDR2 SYDVKM. This CDR3 is built from 15 residues. This CDR3 is CASRTGGVGNQPQHF. The CDR3 region has the DNA TGTGCCAGCAGAACAGGGGGCGTAGGGAATCAGCCCCAGCATTTT.

As concerns this clone: This CDR3 is also generated by other DNA sequences in the sample. The chain uses TRBV5-1 and TRBJ2-1; 7 bases align to TRBD1. This CDR3 has 14 amino acids. The J segment lost 4 bases and the V segment lost 4 bases, leaving 5 bases of the junction unmatched. Germline CDR1 is SGHRS and CDR2 is YFSETQ. In nucleotides, the CDR3 is TGCGCCAGCAGCCCCGGGACAGTGTACAATGAGCAGTTCTTC. Encoded protein: CASSPGTVYNEQFF.

The rearrangement joins TRBV28 to TRBJ2-3; TRBD2 might be the D (5 bases). Germline assignment: CDR1 MDHEN and CDR2 SYDVKM. V shed 5 bases and J shed 2 bases, with 14 bases lying between them. CDR3 length: 15 amino acids. The CDR3 here is CASSPSGRYTDTQYF. CDR3 nucleotide sequence: TGTGCCAGCAGTCCCAGCGGAAGATACACAGATACGCAGTATTTT.

As for this clone: Different DNA sequences within this sample yield the same CDR3. V is TRBV9 and J is TRBJ2-5, with a tentative D call TRBD1 (5 bases). This CDR3 has 14 amino acids. CDR1 is SGDLS and CDR2 is YYNGEE in the germline V gene. V lost 0 bases, J lost 4 bases, and 10 bases lay in between. CDR3 in amino acids: CASSVGQGRETQYF. The CDR3 region has the DNA TGTGCCAGCAGCGTAGGGCAGGGAAGAGAGACCCAGTACTTC.

The sample holds one count of this clone. The sample has other DNA sequences that encode this CDR3 too. The rearrangement uses TRBV28 and TRBJ2-7; 7 bases agree with TRBD2. Losses at the gene ends were 3 bases for V and 2 bases for J; bases not matched to a gene: 7. The germline V gene has CDR1 MDHEN and CDR2 SYDVKM. This CDR3 region has 15 residues. The CDR3 here is CASSLGGGGPYEQYF. CDR3 nucleotides: TGTGCCAGCAGTTTGGGTGGGGGGGGACCCTACGAGCAGTACTTC.

This chain joins TRBV7-9 and TRBJ1-3; D is unclear. V was shortened by 3 bases and J by 15 bases, with 9 bases between the two germline ends. The CDR3 runs 10 residues. CDR1 is SEHNR, CDR2 FQNEAQ, per germline (reference sequence). The CDR3 sequence is CASSLRRQYF. The DNA for the CDR3 is TGTGCCAGCAGCTTGAGACGCCAATATTTT.

This chain connects TRBV28 to TRBJ2-6; 9 nucleotides agree with TRBD1. Germline CDR1 is MDHEN and CDR2 is SYDVKM. Trimming removed 5 bases from V and 1 base from J; junction bases left unmatched: 15. The CDR3 sequence is 20 residues long. CDR3 protein: CASSPHRDREFASGANVLTF. The CDR3 DNA follows: TGTGCCAGCAGTCCTCATCGGGACAGGGAGTTTGCATCTGGGGCCAACGTCCTGACTTTC. Supplemented by reference TRBV28 and TRBJ2-6, the full variable domain reads DVKVTQSSRYLVKRTGEKVFLECVQDMDHENMFWYRQDPGLGLRLIYFSYDVKMKEKGDIPEGYSVSREKKERFSLILESASTNQTSMYLCASSPHRDREFASGANVLTFGAGSRLTVL.

This clone was detected only a few times. The gene calls are TRBV19 and TRBJ1-2; 8 bases match TRBD1. This CDR3 region has 12 residues. CDR1 is LNHDA and CDR2 is SQIVND in the germline V gene (reference sequence). V lost 4 bases, J lost 8 bases, and 3 bases stayed unmatched. The CDR3 loop reads CASSTGGAGYTF. The CDR3 nucleotides read TGTGCCAGTAGTACAGGGGGCGCCGGCTACACCTTC.

This chain joins TRBV28 and TRBJ1-2, with D unresolved. V lost 6 bases, J lost 8 bases, and 16 bases lay in between. The CDR3 extends over 13 amino acids. In germline, CDR1 is MDHEN, CDR2 SYDVKM. CDR3 bases: TGTGCCAGCAGGAGTAGGAGGGAGATAGGCTACACCTTC. It yields the protein CASRSRREIGYTF.

This CDR3 is CASSLFRAGGDGYTF. CDR3 bases: TGTGCCAGCAGCTTATTTAGGGCAGGGGGTGATGGCTACACCTTC. V gene TRBV5-4 combines with J gene TRBJ1-2; 7 bases are shared with TRBD1. Trimming at V came to 2 bases and at J to 6 bases, leaving 10 bases not matched to a gene. Germline V gene lookup returns CDR1 SGHNT and CDR2 YYREEE (reference sequence). CDR3 length: 15 residues.

J is TRBJ2-3 and V is TRBV2, with TRBD1 as a possible D gene (6 bases). Germline CDR1 is SNHLY and CDR2 is FYNNEI. Deletions cut 8 bases from V and 3 bases from J, with 12 bases between. CDR3 length: 13 residues. CDR3 region: CASDQGLTDTQYF. The CDR3 coding sequence is TGTGCCAGCGATCAGGGGCTGACAGATACGCAGTATTTT.

This rearrangement joins TRBV2 to TRBJ2-3; 7 nucleotides agree with TRBD2. V shed 3 bases and J 5 bases; nucleotides not matched to a gene: 11. The CDR3 is 16 residues long. CDR1 SNHLY and CDR2 FYNNEI come from the germline V gene. CDR3 nucleotide sequence: TGTGCCAGCAGTGAGTGGGGCGGGGGTTCAGGAGATACGCAGTATTTT. Encoded protein: CASSEWGGGSGDTQYF.

The rearrangement uses TRBV6-1 and TRBJ1-5; no clear D gene. The germline V gene has CDR1 MNHNS and CDR2 SASEGT. The germline V and J ends were trimmed by 0 bases and 3 bases, with 9 bases remaining between them. CDR3 length equals 15 residues. The DNA for the CDR3 is TGTGCCAGCAGTGAAGCGTACAGACTCAATCAGCCCCAGCATTTT. Translating gives CASSEAYRLNQPQHF.

The CDR3 sequence is CASSLTGEAFF. The CDR3 DNA sequence: TGTGCCAGCAGTTTGACAGGGGAAGCTTTCTTT. The chain links TRBV7-8 to TRBJ1-1, with 7 nucleotides matching TRBD1. The length of the CDR3 is 11 residues. J lost 8 bases, V lost 6 bases, and 3 bases had no gene match. Germline lookup yields CDR1 SGHVS and CDR2 FQNEAQ.

V usage is TRBV19 and J usage is TRBJ2-3; weak D call: TRBD2 (6 bases). The ends were cut back, 7 bases at V and 6 bases at J, with 23 bases in the middle. The CDR3 runs to 16 residues. Germline V gene sequence: CDR1 LNHDA, CDR2 SQIVND (reference sequence). DNA of the CDR3: TGTGCCAGTATGAGGGTCAACGGGAGATGGGCTGATACGCAGTATTTT. Translating it yields CASMRVNGRWADTQYF. Based on the CDR3 plus reference TRBV19 and TRBJ2-3, the full variable domain is DGGITQSPKYLFRKEGQNVTLSCEQNLNHDAMYWYRQDPGQGLRLIYYSQIVNDFQKGDIAEGYSVSREKKESFPLTVTSAQKNPTAFYLCASMRVNGRWADTQYFGPGTRLTVL.

The chain employs TRBV4-3 and TRBJ2-1; D uncertain. The V and J ends lost 4 bases and 5 bases respectively, with 12 bases between them. Per germline, CDR1 LGHNA and CDR2 YSLEER. The CDR3 runs 14 residues. CDR3 residues: CASSPGYFDNEQFF. CDR3 sequence (DNA): TGCGCCAGCAGCCCGGGTTATTTCGACAATGAGCAGTTCTTC.

This clone was seen a handful of times. Other DNA sequences within the sample encode an identical CDR3. The rearrangement uses TRBV7-3 and TRBJ1-1, with 8 bases fitting TRBD1. The V and J ends lost 5 bases and 5 bases, in that order; junction bases with no gene match: 4. The CDR3 is 13 residues long. Germline-derived CDR1 and CDR2 are SGHTA and FQGTGA. As DNA, the CDR3 is TGTGCCAGCAGCCTCGGACAGGGTACTGAAGCTTTCTTT. Amino acid sequence: CASSLGQGTEAFF.

V and J are TRBV6-1 and TRBJ2-3; TRBD2 matches at 8 bases. Trimming removed 4 bases from V and 6 bases from J; junction bases left unmatched: 24. Per the germline V gene, CDR1 is MNHNS and CDR2 is SASEGT. The CDR3 is made up of 20 amino acids. DNA of the CDR3: TGTGCCAGCAGTGCCTGGATGTCTAGCGGGTCCATAGGGGGACGGGATACGCAGTATTTT. It specifies CASSAWMSSGSIGGRDTQYF.

The chain is built from TRBV10-3 and TRBJ2-1; weak D call: TRBD2 (5 bases). The ends were cut back, 0 bases at V and 5 bases at J, with 14 bases in the middle. The germline V gene encodes CDR1 ENHRY and CDR2 SYGVKD. There are 16 residues in the CDR3. The CDR3 loop reads CAISESGTRTHNEQFF. The CDR3 nucleotides read TGTGCCATCAGTGAGTCAGGTACTAGGACTCACAATGAGCAGTTCTTC.

The V call is TRBV7-9, the J call TRBJ2-7; 8 bases map to TRBD1. The CDR3 is made up of 14 amino acids. The V and J ends lost 5 bases and 1 base, in that order; junction bases with no gene match: 4. Germline CDR1 SEHNR, CDR2 FQNEAQ (reference sequence). CDR3 in DNA: TGTGCCAGCAGCGCCCGGGACAGGTCCTACGAGCAGTACTTC. Translation: CASSARDRSYEQYF.

The chain combines TRBV9 with TRBJ2-5; D tentatively reads TRBD1 or TRBD2 (5 bases each). Trimming pared 3 bases from V and 5 bases from J, leaving 14 bases between. CDR1 is SGDLS, CDR2 YYNGEE, per germline. This CDR3 comprises 14 residues. Here the CDR3 DNA reads TGTGCCAGCAGCGCCATGGGGCGAGGGGAGACCCAGTACTTC. Its translation: CASSAMGRGETQYF.